Listed below are T cell receptor beta chains from one sample, sequenced in a study of T cells after yellow fever vaccination. TCRdb re-called the 5' RACE reads through MiXCR, storing one row per CDR3 protein. The table shows 200,000 to 300,000 distinct CDR3 sequences, with roughly 6.2% occurring only once. This specimen consisted of CD4+ T cells sorted from PBMCs, obtained on the day of the yellow fever booster vaccination. Source of these receptors: a man aged 30 to 45 who received the YFV17D yellow fever vaccine. The CDR3 runs from the conserved cysteine through the conserved F or W. The D gene is left open where the match is weak. Rows may omit the clone size; those that give it use once, few, many or a size class.

v_call,clone_size,j_call,d_call,cdr3_nt,cdr3_aa
TRBV15,few,TRBJ2-3,.,TGTGCCACCAGCAGAGATCCCCCCCTGGGCAACACAGATACGCAGTATTTT,CATSRDPPLGNTDTQYF
TRBV5-1,few,TRBJ2-5,TRBD2,TGCGCCAGCAGGTGGCGGGAGGATGAGACCCAGTACTTC,CASRWREDETQYF
TRBV30,few,TRBJ1-2,.,TGTGCCTGGAGTCTGGACCGAGGCTATGGCTACACCTTC,CAWSLDRGYGYTF
TRBV6-5,few,TRBJ2-7,TRBD2,TGTGCCAGCAGGCACGGGACTAGCGGGAGGTCCTACGAGCAGTACTTC,CASRHGTSGRSYEQYF
TRBV27,few,TRBJ2-5,.,TGTGCCAGCAGTGTGACGTCTGGGACCCAGTACTTC,CASSVTSGTQYF
TRBV5-1,few,TRBJ2-1,.,TGCGCCAGCACCCGAGACGGCGGCTCCTACAATGAGCAGTTCTTC,CASTRDGGSYNEQFF
TRBV20-1,many,TRBJ2-2,.,TGCAGTGCTGGACATCACCTCGGGGAGCTGTTTTTT,CSAGHHLGELFF
TRBV6-2/TRBV6-3,many,TRBJ2-1,TRBD2,TGTGCCAGCGCCTATTGGCGGGAGGCTAGGAACAATGAGCAGTTCTTC,CASAYWREARNNEQFF
TRBV12-3/TRBV12-4,many,TRBJ2-1,.,TGTGCCAGCAACACTTTGTTGCGAGACAGCAATGAGCAGTTCTTC,CASNTLLRDSNEQFF
TRBV7-8,.,TRBJ2-7,TRBD2,TGTGCCAGCAGCTTGTTAGCGGGAGGGGGCGAGCAGTACTTC,CASSLLAGGGEQYF
TRBV28,many,TRBJ2-1,.,TGTGCCAGCAGCGGCTACAATGAGCAGTTCTTC,CASSGYNEQFF
TRBV7-9,many,TRBJ1-3,.,TGTGCCAGCAGCCCACCAGCTTCTGGAAACACCATATATTTT,CASSPPASGNTIYF
TRBV4-3,.,TRBJ1-4,.,TGCGCCAGCAGCCAGAGCCCTTCTAATGAAAAACTGTTTTTT,CASSQSPSNEKLFF
TRBV7-2,.,TRBJ2-7,TRBD2,TGTGCCAGCAGCTCCCAGGCGGGAGAAGGGTACGAGCAGTACTTC,CASSSQAGEGYEQYF
TRBV7-2,few,TRBJ2-5,.,TGTGCCAGCTCAGGAGTGGGTCAGACCCAGTACTTC,CASSGVGQTQYF
TRBV20-1,few,TRBJ2-3,TRBD2,TGCTGTGCTAGAGACGAACTAGCGGGGGGAAGAGATACGCAGTATTTT,CCARDELAGGRDTQYF
TRBV7-2,few,TRBJ2-7,TRBD2,TGTGCCAGCAGCTTAGTAGGCGGGAGGAGCTCCTACGAGCAGTACTTC,CASSLVGGRSSYEQYF
TRBV5-6,many,TRBJ2-3,.,TGTGCCAGCAGCATGACCGGGACCCTCACAGATACGCAGTATTTT,CASSMTGTLTDTQYF
TRBV25-1,.,TRBJ2-3,TRBD2,TGTGCCAGCAGTGAACACTCAGCGGGAGGTAGCACAGATACGCAGTATTTT,CASSEHSAGGSTDTQYF
TRBV7-9,few,TRBJ1-5,TRBD1,TGTGCCAGCAGTCCCGGGACAGGAGACTCCTTTTGGCATTTT,CASSPGTGDSFWHF
TRBV29-1,many,TRBJ2-2,TRBD2,TGCAGCGCCCGAGGACTAGCGGGCACCGGGGAGCTGTTTTTT,CSARGLAGTGELFF
TRBV5-1,many,TRBJ2-3,.,TGCGCCAGCACCCCCGAGCGGCTCACAGATACGCAGTATTTT,CASTPERLTDTQYF
TRBV11-3,few,TRBJ2-2,.,TGTGCCAGCAGCCAAGAGGGGCTCCCGGCCGGGGAGCTGTTTTTT,CASSQEGLPAGELFF
TRBV18,many,TRBJ2-7,.,TGTGCCAGCTCACCAGGGGACCGAGCCTACGAGCAGTACTTC,CASSPGDRAYEQYF
TRBV5-1,many,TRBJ1-6,.,TGCGCCAGCAGCTTGCAGGGGCCAGGCTATAATTCACCCCTCCACTTT,CASSLQGPGYNSPLHF